This T cell receptor (beta chain) came from a study of response to subunit inactivated influenza vaccine. Study-wide findings and caveats: The authors put forward the suggestion that each seasonal influenza vaccination may bring in only a limited number of new T cells.

The CDR3 spans 13 residues. Germline V gene lookup returns CDR1 MNHEY and CDR2 SMNVEV (reference sequence). Trimming pared 10 bases from V and 0 bases from J, leaving 13 bases between. Of note for this clonotype: Its target is unknown.

TCRdb re-called the RT-PCR reads through MiXCR, storing one row per CDR3 protein. The sample lists roughly 520,000 distinct CDR3 sequences, around 25% occurring once. This clonotype was sampled from a man aged 45-65 years who received an inactivated influenza vaccine. The sample here was CD4+ T cells sorted from PBMCs, taken 5 days after vaccination. This chain links TRBV27 with TRBJ2-7; perhaps TRBD2 as D (6 bases). The CDR3 coding sequence is TGTGCCACTAAAACCGGGAGCTCCTACGAGCAGTACTTC. It is translated as CATKTGSSYEQYF.